Below are 21 T cell receptor beta chains sequenced from a single sample in a study of blood T cell repertoires in COVID-19. Produced via immunoSEQ multiplex PCR; TCRdb's table is partial and in-frame only. This sample carries about 220,000 clones, about 82% of them seen once, and the ten largest clones take about 2.5%. Sequenced material: peripheral blood. The source is a woman in her seventies with COVID-19, enrolled during active disease.

The chain uses TRBV6-5 and TRBJ2-7, with no clear D. The germline V gene encodes CDR1 MNHEY and CDR2 SVGAGI. The CDR3 extends over 14 amino acids. V lost 2 bases and J lost 3, with 11 bases in between. DNA for the CDR3: TGTGCCAGCAGTTACCATCCTACTGACTACGAGCAGTACTTC. It codes for CASSYHPTDYEQYF.

Only one count was recorded for this clone. The CDR3: CASSLTGDGQPQHF. The CDR3, as DNA: TGTGCCAGCAGCTTGACAGGGGACGGGCAGCCCCAGCATTTT. The rearrangement uses TRBV7-2 and TRBJ1-5, with 8 positions matching TRBD1. Germline assignment: CDR1 SGHTA and CDR2 FQGNSA. J gave up 7 bases and V 3 bases, and 5 bases lay outside the gene matches. The CDR3 extends over 14 amino acids.

The chain has TRBV7-9 and TRBJ1-5; 8 nucleotides match TRBD1. CDR1 is SEHNR, CDR2 FQNEAQ, per germline (reference sequence). V was pared by 5 bases and J by 2 bases, with 5 bases of the junction left unmatched. The CDR3 spans 15 residues. CDR3 coding DNA: TGTGCCAGCAGCGAGGGACAGGTCGGCAATCAGCCCCAGCATTTT. This codes for CASSEGQVGNQPQHF.

The chain has TRBV6-5 and TRBJ1-6; maybe TRBD1 (6 bases). Trimming shortened V by 6 bases and J by 9 bases, and 12 bases separated the two germline ends. Per germline, CDR1 MNHEY and CDR2 SVGAGI. This CDR3 is built from 13 residues. The CDR3 nucleotides read TGTGCCAGCAGAGGACAGTATGGTTCACCCCTCCACTTT. Its translation is CASRGQYGSPLHF.

The chain combines TRBV19 with TRBJ1-5; D is undetermined. The V gene lost 8 bases and the J gene lost 4 bases, with 15 bases spanning the gap. Looked up from germline, CDR1 is LNHDA and CDR2 is SQIVND (reference sequence). The length of the CDR3 is 14 residues. CDR3 bases: TGTGCCAGTTCGACGGACTACTCAAATCAGCCCCAGCATTTT. Protein product: CASSTDYSNQPQHF.

The rearrangement uses TRBV6-5 and TRBJ2-1; maybe TRBD1 (6 bases). CDR1 is MNHEY and CDR2 is SVGAGI in the germline V gene. The CDR3 runs to 13 residues. V dropped 6 bases and J dropped 4 bases, with 10 bases sitting between them. In DNA, the CDR3 is TGTGCCAGCAGGATGGACAGTTACAATGAGCAGTTCTTC. Translated: CASRMDSYNEQFF.

For the CDR3, the DNA is TGCAGCGTTGCCGAGGTCAGGGGCACCGGGGAGCTGTTTTTT. It yields the protein CSVAEVRGTGELFF. The rearrangement links TRBV29-1 to TRBJ2-2; possibly TRBD1 for D (6 bases). Germline lookup yields CDR1 SQVTM and CDR2 ANQGSEA. The CDR3 length is 14 residues. V dropped 4 bases and J dropped 4 bases, with 13 bases sitting between them.

This clone was detected a few times. V and J are TRBV15 and TRBJ2-1; 11 bases match TRBD2. The V gene's germline CDR1 is LNHNV and CDR2 YYDKDF (reference sequence). This CDR3 comprises 18 residues. The V gene end was trimmed by 0 bases and the J gene end by 1 base; junction bases not matched to a gene: 5. The CDR3, as DNA: TGTGCCACCAGCAGAGATCCCATAGCGGGAGGGTCCTACAATGAGCAGTTCTTC. Protein sequence: CATSRDPIAGGSYNEQFF.

The chain carries TRBV19 and TRBJ2-3; tentatively, D is TRBD1 (5 bases). V lost 1 base and J 2 bases, leaving 16 bases between the germline ends. The CDR3 is made up of 17 amino acids. The germline gives CDR1 LNHDA, CDR2 SQIVND (reference sequence). The CDR3 coding sequence is TGTGCCAGTAGTATAGTAGAACAGGTGGTTTCCACAGATACGCAGTATTTT. Its protein is CASSIVEQVVSTDTQYF. Combining the CDR3 with reference TRBV19 and TRBJ2-3 gives the whole variable domain DGGITQSPKYLFRKEGQNVTLSCEQNLNHDAMYWYRQDPGQGLRLIYYSQIVNDFQKGDIAEGYSVSREKKESFPLTVTSAQKNPTAFYLCASSIVEQVVSTDTQYFGPGTRLTVL.

The chain joins TRBV24-1 to TRBJ2-3; 10 bases fit TRBD1. J lost 2 bases, V lost 3 bases, and 4 bases had no gene match. The CDR3 is 16 residues long. The germline V gene encodes CDR1 KGHDR and CDR2 SFDVKD. CDR3 nucleotides: TGTGCCACCAGTGATCCCAGACAGGGGGCCACAGATACGCAGTATTTT. Translated: CATSDPRQGATDTQYF.

This clone was detected once. The J gene is TRBJ2-7, the V gene TRBV3-1 (or the pseudogene TRBV3-2), with D perhaps matching TRBD2 (6 bases). V lost 5 bases and J lost 2, with 10 bases in between. This CDR3 is built from 13 residues. Germline V gene data show CDR1 as LGHDT and CDR2 as YNNKEL (reference sequence). CDR3: CASSGGLTYEQYF. In DNA, the CDR3 is TGTGCCAGCAGCGGGGGACTTACCTACGAGCAGTACTTC.

The chain is built from TRBV12-5 and TRBJ2-4, with D possibly TRBD2 on 5 matching bases. The CDR3 contains 15 residues. V was shortened by 2 bases and J by 7 bases, with 15 bases between the two germline ends. The germline gives CDR1 LGHNT, CDR2 FRNRAP. CDR3 DNA sequence: TGTGCTAGTGGTTTGTCCCGGGATGTTGGGAACATTCAGTACTTC. It is translated as CASGLSRDVGNIQYF.

The chain links TRBV4-2 to TRBJ1-1; maybe TRBD1 (5 bases). The ends were cut back, 8 bases at V and 5 bases at J, with 18 bases in the middle. Germline V lookup: CDR1 LGHNA, CDR2 YNFKEQ. CDR3 size: 14 residues. CDR3 in amino acids: CASRTGGGLTEAFF. Here the CDR3 DNA reads TGTGCCAGCCGTACCGGGGGGGGTCTTACTGAAGCTTTCTTT.

This clone was found many times. This chain uses TRBV4-1 with TRBJ1-5; D gene unclear. Trimming cost V 1 base and J 5 bases, with 15 bases left between them. CDR1 is MGHRA and CDR2 is YSYEKL in the germline V gene. The CDR3 has 16 amino acids. The CDR3 sequence: CASSQVPLIGYQPQHF. The DNA of the CDR3 is TGCGCCAGCAGCCAAGTCCCCCTCATCGGTTATCAGCCCCAGCATTTT.

About this clone itself: Other DNA sequences from this sample encode an identical CDR3 as well. CDR3 loop: CASSPGTGGTYEQYF. The CDR3 nucleotides are TGTGCCAGCTCACCCGGGACAGGGGGGACCTACGAGCAGTACTTC. V and J are TRBV18 and TRBJ2-7; 11 bases fit TRBD1. Germline assignment: CDR1 KGHSH and CDR2 LQKENI. J was trimmed by 2 bases and V by 3 bases; bases with no gene match: 3. The CDR3 consists of 15 residues.

The CDR3 protein is CASSQSDRVETQYF. In DNA form, the CDR3 reads TGTGCCAGCTCCCAGAGTGACAGGGTAGAGACCCAGTACTTC. The chain links TRBV18 to TRBJ2-5; 7 bases are shared with TRBD1. J gave up 4 bases and V 6 bases, and 8 bases lay outside the gene matches. CDR3 length: 14 residues. The germline V gene encodes CDR1 KGHSH and CDR2 LQKENI.

The rearrangement links TRBV19 to TRBJ2-2, with 12 nucleotides matching TRBD2. V lost 8 bases to trimming and J lost 3 bases; unmatched junction nucleotides: 10. The length of the CDR3 is 17 residues. The germline V gene has CDR1 LNHDA and CDR2 SQIVND (reference sequence). CDR3 residues: CASGRSSGRAYTGELFF. CDR3 DNA: TGTGCCAGTGGGAGATCTAGCGGGAGGGCCTACACCGGGGAGCTGTTTTTT.

The rearrangement links TRBV5-1 to TRBJ2-5; D perhaps matches TRBD2 (6 bases). The CDR3 has 16 amino acids. Germline V lookup: CDR1 SGHRS, CDR2 YFSETQ. The V end was cut by 0 bases, the J end by 2 bases, with 14 bases between. The CDR3 coding sequence is TGCGCCAGCAGCTTGGCCTCGTCTAGCGAACAAGAGACCCAGTACTTC. It codes for CASSLASSSEQETQYF.

This clone was seen a few times. The chain is built from TRBV11-1 and TRBJ1-4; TRBD1 agrees at 9 bases. Germline trimming cut 5 bases from V and 5 bases from J; bases unmatched to any gene: 9. The CDR3 totals 16 residues. The germline V gene has CDR1 SGHAT and CDR2 FQDESV (reference sequence). The CDR3 bases are TGTGCCAGCAGCCGTCGACCGGGACAGGGAAATGAAAAACTGTTTTTT. Translation gives CASSRRPGQGNEKLFF.

The chain carries TRBV9 and TRBJ2-7, with 9 bases that match TRBD1. Trimming cost V 0 bases and J 3 bases; bases outside gene matches: 10. The V gene's germline CDR1 is SGDLS and CDR2 YYNGEE. This CDR3 region has 17 residues. The CDR3 sequence is CASSVGFMGQGYYEQYF. CDR3 nucleotides: TGTGCCAGCAGCGTAGGATTCATGGGACAGGGATACTACGAGCAGTACTTC.

The gene calls are TRBV19 and TRBJ2-2; a weak D match, TRBD2 (6 bases). V lost 5 bases and J 1 base, leaving 11 bases between the germline ends. This CDR3 is 15 amino acids long. Germline assignment: CDR1 LNHDA and CDR2 SQIVND (reference sequence). This CDR3 reads CASSGRTLNTGELFF. The CDR3 DNA reads TGTGCCAGTAGTGGGAGGACATTGAACACCGGGGAGCTGTTTTTT.